Listed below are T cell receptor beta chains from one sample, sequenced in a study of blood T cell repertoires in COVID-19. Profiling relied on immunoSEQ multiplex PCR, and the TCRdb table lists in-frame clones only, not all of them. The repertoire consists of 310,000 or so clones, with roughly 87% occurring once and the leading ten covering 1%. The sequenced sample was peripheral blood. The source of these receptors is a man aged 50-60 years with active or convalescent COVID-19. The CDR3 runs from the conserved cysteine through the conserved F or W. A D gene is named only where the DNA matches it firmly. Clone sizes are given selectively: once, few, many, or a class where the clone is expanded.

J: TRBJ2-7
size: -
D: TRBD1
V: TRBV5-5
CDR3: CASRGDRDEQYF
DNA: TGTGCCAGCAGAGGGGACAGGGACGAGCAGTACTTC

J: TRBJ1-1
size: -
D: -
V: TRBV18
CDR3: CASAGWGRNTEAFF
DNA: TGTGCCAGCGCGGGGTGGGGCAGGAACACTGAAGCTTTCTTT

J: TRBJ2-1
size: -
D: TRBD2
V: TRBV19
CDR3: CASSRRTSGGDNEQFF
DNA: TGTGCCAGTAGTCGTCGAACTAGCGGGGGGGACAATGAGCAGTTCTTC

J: TRBJ2-2
size: once
D: TRBD1
V: TRBV5-1
CDR3: CASSLAGQGYTGELFF
DNA: TGCGCCAGCAGCTTGGCCGGACAGGGATACACCGGGGAGCTGTTTTTT

J: TRBJ2-7
size: -
D: TRBD1
V: TRBV12-3/TRBV12-4
CDR3: CASSWDSSYEQYF
DNA: TGTGCCAGCAGTTGGGACAGTTCCTACGAGCAGTACTTC

J: TRBJ2-5
size: -
D: -
V: TRBV24-1
CDR3: CATSDLRQGVTQYF
DNA: TGTGCCACCAGTGATTTAAGGCAAGGGGTGACCCAGTACTTC

J: TRBJ2-2
size: -
D: TRBD1
V: TRBV9
CDR3: CASSALDRGRPGELFF
DNA: TGTGCCAGCAGCGCCCTAGACAGGGGGCGCCCCGGGGAGCTGTTTTTT

J: TRBJ2-2
size: -
D: TRBD1
V: TRBV10-3
CDR3: CAIRSRDRNTGELFF
DNA: TGTGCCATCAGAAGTCGGGACAGGAACACCGGGGAGCTGTTTTTT

J: TRBJ2-7
size: -
D: -
V: TRBV28
CDR3: CASSAPGLEVFEQYF
DNA: TGTGCCAGCAGTGCACCGGGACTCGAGGTTTTCGAGCAGTACTTC

J: TRBJ1-2
size: many
D: -
V: TRBV2
CDR3: CASSVGPRTANYGCTF
DNA: TGTGCCAGCAGTGTGGGTCCTAGGACAGCTAACTATGGATGCACCTTC

J: TRBJ2-1
size: -
D: -
V: TRBV3-1/TRBV3-2
CDR3: CASSQDSGAAEQFF
DNA: TGTGCCAGCAGCCAAGATTCAGGGGCGGCTGAGCAGTTCTTC

J: TRBJ1-5
size: -
D: TRBD1
V: TRBV19
CDR3: CASSSRDRGKQPQHF
DNA: TGTGCCAGTAGTAGCCGGGACAGGGGAAAACAGCCCCAGCATTTT

J: TRBJ1-4
size: -
D: -
V: TRBV4-1
CDR3: CASSQSPPGRGGEKLFF
DNA: TGCGCCAGCAGCCAAAGTCCCCCTGGCAGGGGCGGCGAAAAACTGTTTTTT

J: TRBJ1-2
size: -
D: TRBD1
V: TRBV2
CDR3: CASSGQGEGYTF
DNA: TGTGCCAGCAGCGGACAGGGGGAAGGCTACACCTTC

J: TRBJ1-1
size: -
D: TRBD1
V: TRBV5-4
CDR3: CASNNRGNTEAFF
DNA: TGTGCCAGCAACAACAGGGGGAACACTGAAGCTTTCTTT

J: TRBJ1-4
size: -
D: TRBD1
V: TRBV27
CDR3: CASSLFGTGNEKLFF
DNA: TGTGCCAGCAGTTTATTTGGGACAGGGAATGAAAAACTGTTTTTT

J: TRBJ1-3
size: -
D: -
V: TRBV6-1
CDR3: CASSDPWGGRNTIYF
DNA: TGTGCCAGCAGTGACCCGTGGGGAGGTCGAAACACCATATATTTT

J: TRBJ2-7
size: -
D: -
V: TRBV24-1
CDR3: CATSRGSEQYF
DNA: TGTGCCACCAGTCGCGGCTCCGAGCAGTACTTC

J: TRBJ2-1
size: once
D: -
V: TRBV5-5
CDR3: CASSHGGNYNEQFF
DNA: TGTGCCAGCAGCCACGGAGGGAACTACAATGAGCAGTTCTTC

J: TRBJ2-2
size: -
D: -
V: TRBV2
CDR3: CASAGTRQTGELFF
DNA: TGTGCCAGCGCCGGGACAAGGCAAACCGGGGAGCTGTTTTTT

J: TRBJ1-5
size: few
D: -
V: TRBV5-8
CDR3: CASSLGEILDQPQHF
DNA: TGTGCCAGCAGCTTGGGGGAGATTTTAGATCAGCCCCAGCATTTT

J: TRBJ2-2
size: -
D: TRBD2
V: TRBV4-2
CDR3: CASSQGAPGLGQTGELFF
DNA: TGTGCCAGCAGCCAAGGGGCGCCGGGACTAGGGCAGACCGGGGAGCTGTTTTTT

J: TRBJ2-5
size: -
D: -
V: TRBV5-1
CDR3: CASSLWGRLEETQYF
DNA: TGCGCCAGCAGCTTGTGGGGGAGACTAGAAGAGACCCAGTACTTC

J: TRBJ1-2
size: -
D: TRBD1
V: TRBV5-1
CDR3: CASSPEGTGGYTF
DNA: TGCGCCAGCAGCCCGGAAGGGACAGGTGGCTACACCTTC

J: TRBJ2-3
size: -
D: -
V: TRBV2
CDR3: CASTLGVADTQYF
DNA: TGTGCCAGCACTCTAGGAGTGGCAGATACGCAGTATTTT

J: TRBJ2-5
size: few
D: -
V: TRBV10-2
CDR3: CASSVQKETQYF
DNA: TGCGCCAGCAGTGTGCAGAAAGAGACCCAGTACTTC

J: TRBJ1-6
size: -
D: -
V: TRBV7-8
CDR3: CASSFREDDSPLHF
DNA: TGTGCCAGCAGCTTCAGGGAGGACGATTCACCCCTCCACTTT

J: TRBJ1-5
size: -
D: -
V: TRBV2
CDR3: CASRDSNNQPQHF
DNA: TGTGCCAGCAGGGACAGCAACAATCAGCCCCAGCATTTT

J: TRBJ2-1
size: -
D: TRBD2
V: TRBV5-1
CDR3: CASSLVTSGRGGNEQFF
DNA: TGCGCCAGCAGCTTGGTGACTAGCGGGCGCGGGGGGAATGAGCAGTTCTTC

J: TRBJ1-1
size: -
D: TRBD1
V: TRBV5-1
CDR3: CASSPGQGYSEAFF
DNA: TGCGCCAGCAGCCCGGGACAGGGATACTCTGAAGCTTTCTTT

J: TRBJ1-2
size: -
D: -
V: TRBV5-1
CDR3: CASNPSGSSNYGYTF
DNA: TGCGCCAGCAACCCAAGCGGTTCATCCAACTATGGCTACACCTTC

J: TRBJ1-5
size: -
D: TRBD1
V: TRBV19
CDR3: CASSNQGGQVQQPQHF
DNA: TGTGCCAGTAGTAATCAGGGCGGACAGGTTCAACAGCCCCAGCATTTT

J: TRBJ1-4
size: -
D: TRBD1
V: TRBV10-3
CDR3: CAISAATGATNEKLFF
DNA: TGTGCCATCAGTGCAGCGACAGGGGCAACTAATGAAAAACTGTTTTTT

J: TRBJ1-1
size: -
D: TRBD1
V: TRBV18
CDR3: CASSPEGTGAAFF
DNA: TGTGCCAGCTCACCGGAAGGGACAGGGGCTGCTTTCTTT

J: TRBJ2-5
size: once
D: -
V: TRBV5-1
CDR3: CASSPGLHGETQYF
DNA: TGCGCCAGCAGCCCGGGACTTCACGGGGAGACCCAGTACTTC

J: TRBJ1-1
size: -
D: -
V: TRBV30
CDR3: CAWSVQGEAFF
DNA: TGTGCCTGGAGCGTACAGGGTGAAGCTTTCTTT

J: TRBJ1-3
size: -
D: -
V: TRBV5-1
CDR3: CASSSGSATGNTIYF
DNA: TGCGCCAGCAGCTCCGGGTCGGCAACAGGAAACACCATATATTTT

J: TRBJ2-7
size: -
D: TRBD1
V: TRBV18
CDR3: CASSPTGVSYEQYF
DNA: TGTGCCAGCTCACCTACAGGGGTCAGCTACGAGCAGTACTTC

J: TRBJ2-5
size: few
D: -
V: TRBV29-1
CDR3: CSGGSHQETQYF
DNA: TGCAGCGGAGGGTCCCACCAAGAGACCCAGTACTTC

J: TRBJ2-4
size: -
D: TRBD2
V: TRBV7-9
CDR3: CASSLGLAGGLGPIQYF
DNA: TGTGCCAGCAGCTTGGGACTAGCGGGGGGGCTGGGACCCATTCAGTACTTC

J: TRBJ1-5
size: -
D: TRBD1
V: TRBV27
CDR3: CASSTGTVSNQPQHF
DNA: TGTGCCAGCAGTACCGGGACAGTTAGCAATCAGCCCCAGCATTTT

J: TRBJ1-1
size: -
D: -
V: TRBV9
CDR3: CASSVAVQGTDTEAFF
DNA: TGTGCCAGCAGCGTAGCTGTCCAGGGGACGGACACTGAAGCTTTCTTT

J: TRBJ2-5
size: -
D: -
V: TRBV5-1
CDR3: CASSLALSGETQYF
DNA: TGCGCCAGCAGCTTGGCCTTGTCGGGAGAGACCCAGTACTTC

J: TRBJ2-1
size: -
D: TRBD2
V: TRBV20-1
CDR3: CSASRSGRGGRSYNEQFF
DNA: TGCAGTGCTAGTAGGTCTGGGCGGGGGGGCCGGTCCTACAATGAGCAGTTCTTC

J: TRBJ1-1
size: -
D: -
V: TRBV6-5
CDR3: CASSRTRGNTEAFF
DNA: TGTGCCAGCAGTCGGACTAGGGGGAACACTGAAGCTTTCTTT

J: TRBJ2-1
size: -
D: TRBD1
V: TRBV3-1/TRBV3-2
CDR3: CASSPGQGGYNEQFF
DNA: TGTGCCAGCAGCCCGGGACAGGGTGGCTACAATGAGCAGTTCTTC

J: TRBJ1-4
size: -
D: TRBD1
V: TRBV29-1
CDR3: CSVDERGLGNEKLFF
DNA: TGCAGCGTTGATGAGAGGGGGCTGGGTAATGAAAAACTGTTTTTT

J: TRBJ2-1
size: -
D: TRBD1
V: TRBV18
CDR3: CASSPGQDSSYNEQFF
DNA: TGTGCCAGCTCACCGGGACAGGACAGCTCCTACAATGAGCAGTTCTTC

J: TRBJ2-1
size: -
D: -
V: TRBV5-1
CDR3: CASSWGSQGEQFF
DNA: TGCGCCAGCAGCTGGGGCAGCCAGGGTGAGCAGTTCTTC

J: TRBJ2-1
size: -
D: TRBD2
V: TRBV6-5
CDR3: CASRLTGGGKQFF
DNA: TGTGCCAGCAGGCTCACCGGGGGGGGCAAGCAGTTCTTC